The 29 T cell receptor beta chains given below trace back to one sample, sequenced in a study of vaccination and CD4 T cells after COVID-19. Treatment here: roughly 10-day PBMC culture with coronavirus spike peptide pools or control peptides (ViraFEST assay). Sequenced with the Oncomine TCR Beta short-read assay was DNA taken from cultured CD4+ T cells. TCRdb recomputed calls from the PCR reads with MiXCR, one row per CDR3 protein. There are approximately 14,000 distinct CDR3 sequences in the sample; roughly 53% occur only once, and 3.5% to 5% lies in the top ten. No cognate antigen is known for these TCRs. The sequencing used CD4+ T cells from blood, cultured in vitro, collected before SARS-CoV-2 vaccination. The receptors here all came from a human donor who had recovered from COVID-19.

The chain recombines TRBV19 with TRBJ1-2, with no clear D. V dropped 0 bases and J dropped 0 bases, with 14 bases sitting between them. Germline V gene sequence: CDR1 LNHDA, CDR2 SQIVND (reference sequence). The CDR3 is 17 residues long. CDR3 sequence (DNA): TGTGCCAGTAGTATAGATCGTTCGGCGGGATCTAACTATGGCTACACCTTC. Its protein is CASSIDRSAGSNYGYTF. The full variable domain, rest sourced from reference TRBV19 and TRBJ1-2, is DGGITQSPKYLFRKEGQNVTLSCEQNLNHDAMYWYRQDPGQGLRLIYYSQIVNDFQKGDIAEGYSVSREKKESFPLTVTSAQKNPTAFYLCASSIDRSAGSNYGYTFGSGTRLTVV.

In this sample, this clonotype turned up once. The chain is built from TRBV4-2 and TRBJ1-2; maybe TRBD1 (5 bases). CDR3 length: 14 residues. Germline V lookup: CDR1 LGHNA, CDR2 YNFKEQ. Trimming cost V 6 bases and J 6 bases, with 17 bases left between them. CDR3 sequence: CASRGDKGGDGYTF. The CDR3 DNA reads as TGTGCCAGCAGGGGGGATAAGGGAGGAGATGGCTACACCTTC.

J is TRBJ2-5 and V is TRBV7-2, with no clear D. Between the trimmed V and J ends, which lost 8 bases and 2 bases, there was a span of 3 bases. Germline values: CDR1 SGHTA, CDR2 FQGNSA. CDR3 length: 10 residues. CDR3 DNA: TGTGCCAGCGCGCAAGAGACCCAGTACTTC. Residues: CASAQETQYF.

This sequence joins TRBV6-1 and TRBJ2-2; D is undetermined. The CDR3 length is 15 residues. V was clipped by 1 base and J by 0 bases, with 6 bases between them. The germline gives CDR1 MNHNS, CDR2 SASEGT. CDR3 nucleotide sequence: TGTGCCAGCAGTGAAGTTACATCGAACACCGGGGAGCTGTTTTTT. Amino acid sequence: CASSEVTSNTGELFF.

V gene TRBV5-4 combines with J gene TRBJ1-5; the D gene is possibly TRBD1 (5 bases). V lost 2 bases to trimming and J lost 2 bases, with 14 bases between them. Germline-derived CDR1 and CDR2 are SGHNT and YYREEE (reference sequence). This CDR3 region has 16 residues. CDR3 sequence: CASSFRGAGGNQPQHF. The CDR3 nucleotides read TGTGCCAGCAGCTTTAGGGGCGCAGGAGGCAATCAGCCCCAGCATTTT.

Only a few counts were recorded for this clonotype. The chain uses TRBV6-1 and TRBJ1-5; a possible D gene is TRBD1 (5 bases). Trimming stripped 7 bases from V and 2 bases from J, with 15 bases between. This CDR3 contains 15 residues. The germline V gene encodes CDR1 MNHNS and CDR2 SASEGT. CDR3 protein: CASTWGPVGNQPQHF. The CDR3 region has the DNA TGTGCCAGCACCTGGGGCCCTGTGGGCAATCAGCCCCAGCATTTT.

The chain uses TRBV20-1 and TRBJ2-3; 10 nucleotides align to TRBD2. The V segment lost 0 bases and the J segment 3 bases; nucleotides outside the gene matches: 6. Germline assignment: CDR1 DFQATT and CDR2 SNEGSKA (reference sequence). The CDR3 runs 16 residues. The CDR3 region is CSAREALAGATDTQYF. Here the CDR3 DNA reads TGCAGTGCTAGAGAAGCGCTAGCGGGGGCAACAGATACGCAGTATTTT.

This clonotype came up a few times. The rearrangement joins TRBV12-5 to TRBJ1-1; perhaps TRBD1 as D (6 bases). The CDR3 consists of 15 residues. Trimming cost V 6 bases and J 5 bases, with 19 bases left between them. The germline CDR1 and CDR2 sequences are LGHNT and FRNRAP. CDR3 protein: CASGDPRTRGTEAFF. DNA for the CDR3: TGTGCTAGTGGGGACCCAAGGACGAGGGGGACTGAAGCTTTCTTT.

The CDR3 protein is CASRQDRGRVNQPQHF. CDR3 in DNA: TGTGCCAGCAGACAGGACAGGGGGCGAGTTAATCAGCCCCAGCATTTT. The rearrangement links TRBV2 to TRBJ1-5, with 11 bases identical to TRBD1. The V and J ends lost 6 bases and 4 bases, in that order; junction bases with no gene match: 8. Germline values: CDR1 SNHLY, CDR2 FYNNEI. This CDR3 has 16 amino acids.

The chain joins TRBV11-3 to TRBJ1-5, with unresolved D. This CDR3 has 13 residues. CDR1 and CDR2 from the germline V gene are SGHNT and YENEEA. Trimming left V 3 bases short and J 6 bases short, with 9 bases between. CDR3: CASSFYHGQPQHF. CDR3 in DNA: TGTGCCAGCAGCTTTTATCACGGTCAGCCCCAGCATTTT.

V usage is TRBV27 and J usage is TRBJ2-1, with TRBD2 as a possible D gene (5 bases). The CDR3 runs 14 residues. The germline V gene has CDR1 MNHEY and CDR2 SMNVEV (reference sequence). V dropped 3 bases and J dropped 7 bases, with 13 bases sitting between them. The CDR3 protein is CASSFSGEGNEQFF. Written as DNA, the CDR3 is TGTGCCAGCAGTTTCAGCGGAGAGGGAAATGAGCAGTTCTTC.

The chain employs TRBV27 and TRBJ2-3; D call uncertain. The V end lost 7 bases, the J end lost 3 bases, and 11 bases lay between the germline ends. Germline values: CDR1 MNHEY, CDR2 SMNVEV (reference sequence). The CDR3 extends over 13 amino acids. The CDR3 DNA sequence: TGTGCCAGCAAGGCGAACGGAACAGATACGCAGTATTTT. This translates into CASKANGTDTQYF.

The J gene is TRBJ2-7, the V gene TRBV6-1; 9 bases line up with TRBD1. V lost 5 bases and J lost 6; bases outside the gene matches: 5. Germline lookup yields CDR1 MNHNS and CDR2 SASEGT. This CDR3 has 13 amino acids. The CDR3 DNA is TGTGCCAGCAGTCCGGGACAGGGAGGCGAGCAGTACTTC. This codes for CASSPGQGGEQYF.

The sample holds one count of this clonotype. The chain has TRBV28 and TRBJ1-5; the D is unclear. The ends were cut back, 5 bases at V and 4 bases at J, with 12 bases in the middle. CDR1 MDHEN and CDR2 SYDVKM come from the germline V gene. The CDR3 length is 14 residues. The chain's CDR3 is CASSQQVGNQPQHF. CDR3 nucleotides: TGTGCCAGCAGTCAGCAGGTCGGGAATCAGCCCCAGCATTTT. Filled out from reference TRBV28 and TRBJ1-5, the complete variable domain reads DVKVTQSSRYLVKRTGEKVFLECVQDMDHENMFWYRQDPGLGLRLIYFSYDVKMKEKGDIPEGYSVSREKKERFSLILESASTNQTSMYLCASSQQVGNQPQHFGDGTRLSIL.

The rearrangement links TRBV15 to TRBJ1-5, with 10 bases lining up with TRBD1. Germline V gives CDR1 LNHNV, CDR2 YYDKDF (reference sequence). The CDR3 is 15 amino acids. V was clipped by 5 bases and J by 4 bases; unmatched bases: 5. CDR3 in DNA: TGTGCCACCAGCCGGGACAGGGGCTATAATCAGCCCCAGCATTTT. This sequence encodes CATSRDRGYNQPQHF. The full variable domain, its missing parts supplied by reference TRBV15 and TRBJ1-5, is DAMVIQNPRYQVTQFGKPVTLSCSQTLNHNVMYWYQQKSSQAPKLLFHYYDKDFNNEADTPDNFQSRRPNTSFCFLDIRSPGLGDTAMYLCATSRDRGYNQPQHFGDGTRLSIL.

The V gene is TRBV7-3, the J gene TRBJ2-3, with D tentatively TRBD2 (5 bases). Trimming shortened V by 0 bases and J by 4 bases, and 8 bases separated the two germline ends. Germline CDR1 is SGHTA and CDR2 is FQGTGA. The CDR3 is made up of 14 amino acids. The CDR3 DNA is TGTGCCAGCAGCTTAACTGGCGGGCCAGATACGCAGTATTTT. Residues: CASSLTGGPDTQYF.

This clonotype was recorded a few times. The chain combines TRBV6-1 with TRBJ2-1; D is uncertain. The length of the CDR3 is 13 residues. Trimming stripped 6 bases from V and 5 bases from J, with 11 bases between. Germline V gene data show CDR1 as MNHNS and CDR2 as SASEGT. CDR3 protein: CASRLQRHNEQFF. CDR3 nucleotides: TGTGCCAGCAGACTACAACGCCACAATGAGCAGTTCTTC.

This chain connects TRBV27 to TRBJ2-1; 10 bases align to TRBD2. Germline trimming cut 9 bases from V and 7 bases from J; bases unmatched to any gene: 6. Germline V lookup: CDR1 MNHEY, CDR2 SMNVEV (reference sequence). The CDR3 sequence is 13 residues long. The CDR3 protein is CASTGLARNEQFF. As DNA, the CDR3 is TGTGCCAGTACGGGACTAGCGAGGAATGAGCAGTTCTTC.

V usage is TRBV5-6 and J usage is TRBJ1-5; 9 bases map to TRBD1. Unmatched junction bases numbered 6, after V lost 3 bases and J lost 5 bases. Germline CDR1 SGHDT, CDR2 YYEEEE. This CDR3 comprises 15 residues. The CDR3 is CASSSGTGGDQPQHF. The CDR3 DNA reads TGTGCCAGCAGCTCGGGTACAGGGGGCGATCAGCCCCAGCATTTT.

The rearrangement links TRBV7-8 to TRBJ2-1; 12 bases line up with TRBD2. Germline assignment: CDR1 SGHVS and CDR2 FQNEAQ. The CDR3 has 17 amino acids. Unmatched junction bases numbered 5, after V lost 5 bases and J lost 0 bases. The CDR3 region is CASSASGRGSSYNEQFF. In DNA form, the CDR3 reads TGTGCCAGCAGCGCTAGCGGGAGGGGAAGCTCCTACAATGAGCAGTTCTTC.

DNA for the CDR3: TGCAGTGCTAGGAAATCCGGGACTAGTAATATTCAGTACTTC. Its protein product is CSARKSGTSNIQYF. The rearrangement links TRBV20-1 to TRBJ2-4; TRBD2 matches 8 bases. Germline loops: CDR1 DFQATT, CDR2 SNEGSKA (reference sequence). CDR3 length equals 14 residues. Trimming at V came to 3 bases and at J to 10 bases, leaving 11 bases not matched to a gene.

This clonotype was counted only a few times. The rearrangement joins TRBV30 to TRBJ1-5; 11 positions agree with TRBD1. Germline CDR1 is GTSNPN and CDR2 is SVGIG (reference sequence). CDR3 length: 14 amino acids. The ends lost 4 bases at V and 6 bases at J; junction bases unmatched: 5. CDR3 DNA: TGTGCCTGGACCGCGGGGACAGGGGGTCAGCCCCAGCATTTT. Protein: CAWTAGTGGQPQHF.

The V gene is TRBV24-1, the J gene TRBJ2-1; 9 bases fit TRBD1. Germline V gene data show CDR1 as KGHDR and CDR2 as SFDVKD. The CDR3 is 16 amino acids. J lost 3 bases, V lost 6 bases, and 8 bases had no gene match. In DNA form, the CDR3 reads TGTGCCACCAGTAGTCCCAGGACAGGGGACTACAATGAGCAGTTCTTC. Protein sequence: CATSSPRTGDYNEQFF.

V is TRBV20-1 and J is TRBJ1-2; 7 bases match TRBD1. This CDR3 contains 16 residues. The germline gives CDR1 DFQATT, CDR2 SNEGSKA (reference sequence). Losses at the gene ends were 2 bases for V and 3 bases for J; bases not matched to a gene: 12. For the CDR3, the DNA is TGCAGTGCTAGATTAGGGCCAGGGGGATTAGACTATGGCTACACCTTC. It yields the protein CSARLGPGGLDYGYTF.

This rearrangement joins TRBV25-1 to TRBJ1-5; D is uncertain. Trimming removed 1 base at V and 6 bases at J, with 7 bases between. In germline, CDR1 is MGHDK, CDR2 SYGVNS. The CDR3 totals 13 residues. As DNA, the CDR3 is TGTGCCAGCAGTGAATTTTTAAGTCAGCCCCAGCATTTT. Amino acids: CASSEFLSQPQHF.

This clonotype was recorded once. This chain links TRBV5-6 with TRBJ2-7; no reliable D call. The germline V gene has CDR1 SGHDT and CDR2 YYEEEE. This CDR3 is 12 amino acids long. V lost 2 bases and J lost 4, with 7 bases in between. CDR3: CASSFSWYEQYF. The CDR3 coding sequence is TGTGCCAGCAGCTTTAGCTGGTACGAGCAGTACTTC.

This clonotype occurred a few times. The rearrangement joins TRBV20-1 to TRBJ2-1, with 10 nucleotides matching TRBD2. Germline V gene sequence: CDR1 DFQATT, CDR2 SNEGSKA (reference sequence). The trim removed 4 bases at V and 10 bases at J, leaving 7 bases unmatched. This CDR3 contains 13 residues. The CDR3 DNA sequence: TGCAGTGCTAATCTAGCGGGGGTAGGGGAGCAGTTCTTC. Amino acid sequence: CSANLAGVGEQFF.

This chain uses TRBV3-1 with TRBJ1-5, with D hard to call. Germline lookup yields CDR1 LGHDT and CDR2 YNNKEL (reference sequence). The CDR3 contains 15 residues. V lost 1 base to trimming and J lost 5 bases, with 12 bases between them. DNA of the CDR3: TGTGCCAGCAGCCAAGGAGGAGGGTTCCATCAGCCCCAGCATTTT. Protein product: CASSQGGGFHQPQHF.

This clonotype showed up just a few times. This chain links TRBV20-1 with TRBJ1-5; D call uncertain. The germline V and J ends were trimmed by 1 base and 0 bases, with 7 bases remaining between them. CDR3 length: 14 residues. Germline assignment: CDR1 DFQATT and CDR2 SNEGSKA (reference sequence). The CDR3 sequence: CSARGRLSNQPQHF. The CDR3 DNA reads TGCAGTGCTAGAGGGAGGCTTAGCAATCAGCCCCAGCATTTT.